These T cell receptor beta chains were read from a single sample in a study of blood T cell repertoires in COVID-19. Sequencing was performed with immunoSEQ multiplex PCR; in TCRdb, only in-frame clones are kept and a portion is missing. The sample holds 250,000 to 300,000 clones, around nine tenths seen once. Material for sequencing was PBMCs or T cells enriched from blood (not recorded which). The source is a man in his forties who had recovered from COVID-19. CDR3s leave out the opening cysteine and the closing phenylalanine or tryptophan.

ASSLEQGSYGYT,TRBV5-1,TRBJ1-2
ASSVSSYEQY,TRBV9,TRBJ2-7
AWNAGQGAQPQH,TRBV30,TRBJ1-5
ASSTPGQGGSGNEKLF,TRBV28,TRBJ1-4
ASSIDRELTGYGYT,TRBV19,TRBJ1-2
ASLETGIMNTEAF,TRBV2,TRBJ1-1
ASSRKRGVQETQY,TRBV14,TRBJ2-5
ASRRTQDRGPYGYT,TRBV2,TRBJ1-2
ASSLEARTSSNQPQH,TRBV7-2,TRBJ1-5
ASSQVEGAGGYT,TRBV7-2,TRBJ1-2
ASSQGVGLANEKLF,TRBV3-1/TRBV3-2,TRBJ1-4
ATSRSGRRVSPLH,TRBV15,TRBJ1-6
ASSLTSEAF,TRBV11-2,TRBJ1-1
ASGDPGHRVYEQY,TRBV12-5,TRBJ2-7
ASMEGSGEKLF,TRBV2,TRBJ1-4
ATATTGQETQY,TRBV7-9,TRBJ2-5
ASSLGGRSSYNEQF,TRBV7-3,TRBJ2-1
SVDAGSATNEKLF,TRBV29-1,TRBJ1-4
ASSDRPDRADSNQPQH,TRBV2,TRBJ1-5
ASSLTGAGYNEQF,TRBV27,TRBJ2-1
ASSLDPGTYNEQF,TRBV7-8,TRBJ2-1
ASSLRGLAGGQETQY,TRBV7-3,TRBJ2-5
ASSVSGYEQY,TRBV25-1,TRBJ2-7
ASSLLAGVEETQY,TRBV5-5,TRBJ2-5
ASSLGAGGNNQPQH,TRBV11-2,TRBJ1-5
SVGQLNTEAF,TRBV29-1,TRBJ1-1
ASRQGTGNTIY,TRBV28,TRBJ1-3
ASRPLAGGETQY,TRBV7-6,TRBJ2-5
ASRRIAGGPDTQY,TRBV5-4,TRBJ2-3
ASSRTSGSYNEQF,TRBV5-6,TRBJ2-1
ASSAQAGNSYEQY,TRBV19,TRBJ2-7
AWSPSGTGVEKLF,TRBV30,TRBJ1-4
ASIPSRGQGRRLPEAF,TRBV19,TRBJ1-1
SVEVGGGTSGRLPTYEQY,TRBV29-1,TRBJ2-7
ASSIEMTGPRATQY,TRBV19,TRBJ2-5
ASSPGQGFYVAI,TRBV19,TRBJ2-1
ASSLGESGIETGELF,TRBV7-8,TRBJ2-2
ASSQRGQGALETQY,TRBV7-3,TRBJ2-5
ASSPTSLTYEQY,TRBV4-1,TRBJ2-7
ATSTGQGIQETQY,TRBV15,TRBJ2-5
ASSFRAPGEQF,TRBV5-1,TRBJ2-1
ASSLVTQETQY,TRBV12-3/TRBV12-4,TRBJ2-5
ASSFSLAEAF,TRBV12-3/TRBV12-4,TRBJ1-1
ASSFTGGRSSTEAF,TRBV11-2,TRBJ1-1
ASSKGKELYNEQF,TRBV7-9,TRBJ2-1
ATSGGGTGNTIY,TRBV24-1,TRBJ1-3
ATSSGLAGGPYEQY,TRBV15,TRBJ2-7
ASSLGSISPLH,TRBV5-6,TRBJ1-6
ASSEQRPQETQY,TRBV28,TRBJ2-5
ASSLTDSDYGYT,TRBV11-2,TRBJ1-2
ASGIVGVTEAF,TRBV12-5,TRBJ1-1
ASSLKVAGGNNEQF,TRBV7-3,TRBJ2-1
ASSYREGGYGYT,TRBV6-5,TRBJ1-2
ASRGQGNYGYT,TRBV6-4,TRBJ1-2
ASSPTGVQPQH,TRBV6-5,TRBJ1-5
ASSEQDGRVEGYT,TRBV2,TRBJ1-2
ASSRDSNQQY,TRBV12-3/TRBV12-4,TRBJ2-7
ASMVTSLINYNEQF,TRBV28,TRBJ2-1
ASSTGLGYT,TRBV6-5,TRBJ1-2